This TCR beta chain was sequenced for a study of tumor and adjacent non-tumor tissue in lung cancer. General study results and limits: In normal lung, the top 100 clones were significantly more dominant than in tumor. TCR diversity was significantly greater in tumor than normal lung tissue.

The template was RNA from unsorted bulk tissue. This clonotype was picked up many times. Its antigen is unidentified. TCRbeta libraries were built with three rounds of nested PCR, modified from ARM-PCR. Via MiXCR, TCRdb re-called the multiplex PCR reads, giving one row per CDR3 protein. The top ten hold 10% to 15% of the sample, which has roughly 76,000 distinct CDR3 sequences, under 70% seen once. The sequencing sample was made of lung tumor tissue. This TCR was recovered from a woman in her seventies with non-small cell lung cancer.

In DNA form, the CDR3 reads TGTGCCAGCAGTTTATGGGCGGGAGGAGAAGACGAGCAGTACTTC. This sequence encodes CASSLWAGGEDEQYF. The V gene is TRBV12-3 or TRBV12-4, the J gene TRBJ2-7, with TRBD2 identical over 8 bases. V trimming: 2 bases; J trimming: 5 bases; junction bases outside the gene matches: 8. The CDR3 loop spans 15 amino acids.